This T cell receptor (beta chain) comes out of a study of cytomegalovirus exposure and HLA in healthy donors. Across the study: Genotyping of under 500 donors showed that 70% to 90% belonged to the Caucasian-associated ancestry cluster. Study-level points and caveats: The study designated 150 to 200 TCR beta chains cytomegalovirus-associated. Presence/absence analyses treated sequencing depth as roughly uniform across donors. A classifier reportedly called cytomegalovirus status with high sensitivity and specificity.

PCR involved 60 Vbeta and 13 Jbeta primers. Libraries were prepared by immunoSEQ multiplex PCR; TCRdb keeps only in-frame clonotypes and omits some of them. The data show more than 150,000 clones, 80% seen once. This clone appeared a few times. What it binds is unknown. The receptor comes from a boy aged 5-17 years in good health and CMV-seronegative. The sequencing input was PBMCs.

The CDR3 sequence is CASSPRQRVTNEKLFF. In DNA form, the CDR3 reads TGTGCCAGCAGCCCCCGGCAGAGGGTAACTAATGAAAAACTGTTTTTT. This rearrangement joins TRBV11-2 to TRBJ1-4; D unclear. V lost 5 bases to trimming and J lost 1 base, with 14 bases between them. This CDR3 contains 16 residues. Germline-derived CDR1 and CDR2 are SGHAT and FQNNGV.